This is a list of T cell receptor beta chains from one sample in a study of OX40 agonist ivuxolimab in advanced cancers. Measured with immunoSEQ multiplex PCR; TCRdb has only the in-frame clones, and not every one. The profile shows tens of thousands of clones, 85% to 95% of them singletons. Sequencing was performed on CD4+ or CD8+ T cells sorted from blood, taken in a trial of the OX40 agonist ivuxolimab. The origin of the receptors is an adult with an advanced solid tumor such as melanoma, head and neck, liver or kidney cancer. Both conserved end residues are part of each CDR3. The D gene is left open where the match is weak. Some rows mark clone size as missing; the rest say once, few, many or name a class of expanded clone.

clone size	J gene	D gene	V gene	CDR3 DNA	CDR3 protein
-	TRBJ2-2	TRBD2	TRBV5-4	TGTGCCAGCAGCCTCGGACTAGCGGGATCGACCGGGGAGCTGTTTTTT	CASSLGLAGSTGELFF
-	TRBJ1-1	TRBD1	TRBV11-2	TGTGCCAGCAGCCTAGGGACAGCTAACACTGAAGCTTTCTTT	CASSLGTANTEAFF
once	TRBJ2-7	-	TRBV2	TGTGCCAGCACGTACCCGGGCGAGGCCGAGCAGTACTTC	CASTYPGEAEQYF
-	TRBJ2-1	TRBD2	TRBV29-1	TGCAGCTCATGGACTAGCGGGATTTGGGATGAGCAGTTCTTC	CSSWTSGIWDEQFF
-	TRBJ2-1	TRBD2	TRBV19	TGTGCCAGTAGTTCTTCGGGACTAGCGGGAGGCAAAGAGCAGTTCTTC	CASSSSGLAGGKEQFF
-	TRBJ2-3	-	TRBV11-2	TGTGCCAGCAGCTTAGTTGGGGGAAGCACAGATACGCAGTATTTT	CASSLVGGSTDTQYF
-	TRBJ2-7	-	TRBV27	TGTGCCAGCAGTTCGGCCGCAGCCTACTACGAGCAGTACTTC	CASSSAAAYYEQYF
-	TRBJ2-7	-	TRBV5-1	TGCGCCAGCAGCTTGGTTGATGGCAGGACTTCCGAGCAGTACTTC	CASSLVDGRTSEQYF
-	TRBJ2-3	-	TRBV21-1	TGTGCCAGCAGCTCCCGGCCCGGGACTAGCGGGGGATCCTACTCTAGCACAGATACGCAGTATTTT	CASSSRPGTSGGSYSSTDTQYF
-	TRBJ2-1	TRBD1	TRBV6-1	TGTGCCAGCAGTGAGGACAGGGCAATTGGAAACAATGAGCAGTTCTTC	CASSEDRAIGNNEQFF
-	TRBJ2-1	-	TRBV11-2	TGTGCCAGCAGCAATCAGGTAAATGAGCAGTTCTTC	CASSNQVNEQFF
-	TRBJ2-7	-	TRBV29-1	TGCAGCGTTGAAGAAGGGGATCCCTTCTACGAGCAGTACTTC	CSVEEGDPFYEQYF
-	TRBJ2-7	-	TRBV27	TGTGCCAGCAGCCCCCCGGGGTACGAGCAGTACTTC	CASSPPGYEQYF
-	TRBJ1-6	TRBD1	TRBV6-1	TGTGCCAGCAGGGAACCGGGACAGGGGGCAGGGTCACCCCTCCACTTT	CASREPGQGAGSPLHF
-	TRBJ2-5	-	TRBV9	TGTGCCAGCAGCGTACGTGGCAGCGGCCAAGAGACCCAGTACTTC	CASSVRGSGQETQYF
-	TRBJ1-4	TRBD1	TRBV27	TGTGCCAGACAAGGGACAGGGGATGAAAAACTGTTTTTT	CARQGTGDEKLFF
-	TRBJ2-7	TRBD1	TRBV27	TGTGCCAGCCGGCGGACAGGGAGCTCCTACGAGCAGTACTTC	CASRRTGSSYEQYF
-	TRBJ2-1	-	TRBV27	TGTGCCAGCAGTTTGGGCATCTACAATGAGCAGTTCTTC	CASSLGIYNEQFF
-	TRBJ2-3	-	TRBV9	TGTGCCAGCAGCCAACTTGGGGGCGGTGGCACAGATACGCAGTATTTT	CASSQLGGGGTDTQYF
-	TRBJ2-7	TRBD1	TRBV5-5	TGTGCCAGCAGCTTTGCGCCAGGGGGTTACGAGCAGTACTTC	CASSFAPGGYEQYF
once	TRBJ1-2	-	TRBV27	TGTGCCAGCAGTGCAACGAAACCTAACTATGGCTACACCTTC	CASSATKPNYGYTF
-	TRBJ2-3	-	TRBV4-3	TGCGCCAGCAGCCAAGAGAAGCGGCCCACAGATACGCAGTATTTT	CASSQEKRPTDTQYF
-	TRBJ2-3	-	TRBV6-5	TGTGCCAGCCGGGACGCCCACGCTAGCACAGATACGCAGTATTTT	CASRDAHASTDTQYF
-	TRBJ2-3	TRBD2	TRBV13	TGTGCCAGCAGCTCTCTAGCGGGAGGGGGTAGCACAGATACGCAGTATTTT	CASSSLAGGGSTDTQYF
-	TRBJ2-3	TRBD2	TRBV2	TGTGCCAGCAGTGATGGGACTAGCGCTAGCACAGATACGCAGTATTTT	CASSDGTSASTDTQYF
-	TRBJ2-7	-	TRBV9	TGTGCCAGCAGCCCCCCCCGACGAGACTACGAGCAGTACTTC	CASSPPRRDYEQYF
-	TRBJ2-7	-	TRBV11-3	TGTGCCAGCACCCACCTAGCTATGGGTGACGAGCAGTACTTC	CASTHLAMGDEQYF
-	TRBJ1-3	TRBD1	TRBV9	TGTGCCAGCAGTAGGACAGGTCTGCGGAACACCATATATTTT	CASSRTGLRNTIYF
-	TRBJ2-3	-	TRBV19	TGTGCCAGTAGTGGTACTACAACCAGCACAGATACGCAGTATTTT	CASSGTTTSTDTQYF
-	TRBJ2-3	TRBD2	TRBV25-1	TGTGCCAGCGGGACTAGCGTCTTTCCAGATACGCAGTATTTT	CASGTSVFPDTQYF
-	TRBJ2-2	TRBD2	TRBV28	TGTGCCAGCAGCCAAACGACTAGCGGGGGGCTGTTTTTT	CASSQTTSGGLFF
-	TRBJ2-7	-	TRBV28	TGTGCCACAGCGGGTATGAGGGAGCAGTACTTC	CATAGMREQYF